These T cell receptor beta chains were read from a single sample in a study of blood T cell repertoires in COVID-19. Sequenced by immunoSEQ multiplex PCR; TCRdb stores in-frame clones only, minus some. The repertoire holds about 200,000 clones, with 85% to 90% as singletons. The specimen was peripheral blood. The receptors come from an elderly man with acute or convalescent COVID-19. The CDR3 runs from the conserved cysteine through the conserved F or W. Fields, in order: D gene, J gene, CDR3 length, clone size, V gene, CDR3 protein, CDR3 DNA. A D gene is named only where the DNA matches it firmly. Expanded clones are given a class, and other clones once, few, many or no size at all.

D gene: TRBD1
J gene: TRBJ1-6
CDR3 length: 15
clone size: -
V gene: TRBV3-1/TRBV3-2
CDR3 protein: CASNPSTGVRSPLHF
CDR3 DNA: TGTGCCAGCAACCCCTCGACAGGGGTGCGATCACCCCTCCACTTT

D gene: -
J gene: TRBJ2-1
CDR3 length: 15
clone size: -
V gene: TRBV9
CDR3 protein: CASSVLESSYNEQFF
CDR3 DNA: TGTGCCAGCAGCGTCCTCGAGAGCTCCTACAATGAGCAGTTCTTC

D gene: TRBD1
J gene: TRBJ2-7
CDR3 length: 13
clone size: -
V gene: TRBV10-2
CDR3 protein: CASSGGQGFEQYF
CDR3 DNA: TGCGCCAGCAGTGGGGGACAGGGGTTCGAGCAGTACTTC

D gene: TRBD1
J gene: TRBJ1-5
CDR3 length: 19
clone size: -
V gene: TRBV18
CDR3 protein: CASSPRPYRDRTSQQPQHF
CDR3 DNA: TGTGCCAGCTCACCGCGTCCATACCGGGACAGGACCAGCCAACAGCCCCAGCATTTT

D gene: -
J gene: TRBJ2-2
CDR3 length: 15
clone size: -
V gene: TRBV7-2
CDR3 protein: CASSLRGLNTGELFF
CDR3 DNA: TGTGCCAGCAGCTTACGGGGGTTAAACACCGGGGAGCTGTTTTTT

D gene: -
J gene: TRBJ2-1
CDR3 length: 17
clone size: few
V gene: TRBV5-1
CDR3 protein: CASSLVSRSRSYNEQFF
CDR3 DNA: TGCGCCAGCAGCTTGGTCTCGCGGAGCCGCTCCTACAATGAGCAGTTCTTC

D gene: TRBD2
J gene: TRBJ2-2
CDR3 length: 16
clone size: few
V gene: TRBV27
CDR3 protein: CASSLLAGVTTGELFF
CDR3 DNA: TGTGCCAGCAGTTTGCTTGCGGGAGTGACCACCGGGGAGCTGTTTTTT

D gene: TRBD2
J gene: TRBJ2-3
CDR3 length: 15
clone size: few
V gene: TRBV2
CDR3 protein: CASSRLASSTDTQYF
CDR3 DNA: TGTGCCAGCAGTAGACTAGCGTCTAGCACAGATACGCAGTATTTT

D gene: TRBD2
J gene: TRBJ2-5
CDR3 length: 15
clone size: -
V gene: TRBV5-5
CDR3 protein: CASSLGLAVQETQYF
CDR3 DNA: TGTGCCAGCAGCCTGGGACTAGCGGTCCAAGAGACCCAGTACTTC

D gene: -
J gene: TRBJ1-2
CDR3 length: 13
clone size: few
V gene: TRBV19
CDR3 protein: CATRGLFNYGYTF
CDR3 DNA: TGTGCCACTCGGGGATTATTTAACTATGGCTACACCTTC

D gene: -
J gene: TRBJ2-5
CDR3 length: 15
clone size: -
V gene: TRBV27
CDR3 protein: CASSLKGLRGETQYF
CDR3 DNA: TGTGCCAGCAGTTTGAAGGGTCTCAGGGGAGAGACCCAGTACTTC

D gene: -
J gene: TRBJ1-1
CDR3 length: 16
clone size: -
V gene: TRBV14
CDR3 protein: CASSRSNRDMNTEAFF
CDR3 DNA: TGTGCCAGCAGCCGGTCAAACAGGGACATGAACACTGAAGCTTTCTTT

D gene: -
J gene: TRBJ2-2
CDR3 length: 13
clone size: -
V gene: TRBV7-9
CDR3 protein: CASSLVPSGELFF
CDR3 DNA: TGTGCCAGCAGCTTAGTCCCCTCCGGGGAGCTGTTTTTT

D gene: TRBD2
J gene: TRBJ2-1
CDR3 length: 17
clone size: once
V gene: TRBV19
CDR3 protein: CASQIGTSGGAYNEQFF
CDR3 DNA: TGTGCCTCCCAAATTGGGACTAGCGGGGGGGCCTACAATGAGCAGTTCTTC

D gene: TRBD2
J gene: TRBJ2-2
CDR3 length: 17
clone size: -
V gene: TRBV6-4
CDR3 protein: CASSAGLAGPNTGELFF
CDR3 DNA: TGTGCCAGCAGTGCGGGACTAGCGGGGCCTAACACCGGGGAGCTGTTTTTT

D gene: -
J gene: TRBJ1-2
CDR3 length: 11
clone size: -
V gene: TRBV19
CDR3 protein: CASHFNYGYTF
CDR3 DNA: TGTGCCAGTCACTTTAACTATGGCTACACCTTC

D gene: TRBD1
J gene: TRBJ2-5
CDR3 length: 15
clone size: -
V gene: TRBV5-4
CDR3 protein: CASSLHRGRQETQYF
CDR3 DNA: TGTGCCAGCAGCTTGCACAGGGGACGTCAAGAGACCCAGTACTTC

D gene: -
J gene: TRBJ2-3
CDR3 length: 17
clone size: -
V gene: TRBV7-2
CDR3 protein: CASSSTSMRLGADTQYF
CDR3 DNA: TGTGCCAGCAGCTCCACTTCGATGCGGCTAGGGGCAGATACGCAGTATTTT

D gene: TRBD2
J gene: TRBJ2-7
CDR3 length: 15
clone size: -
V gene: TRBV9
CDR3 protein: CASSVGLAGVYEQYF
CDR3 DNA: TGTGCCAGCAGCGTAGGGCTAGCGGGAGTCTACGAGCAGTACTTC

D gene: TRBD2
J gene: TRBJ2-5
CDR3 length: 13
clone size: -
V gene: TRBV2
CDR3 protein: CASSAGGGETQYF
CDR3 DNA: TGTGCCAGCAGTGCGGGGGGAGGAGAGACCCAGTACTTC

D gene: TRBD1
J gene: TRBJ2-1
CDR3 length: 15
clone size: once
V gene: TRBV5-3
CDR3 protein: CARSLGDRDNNEQFF
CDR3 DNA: TGTGCCAGAAGCTTGGGGGACAGGGATAACAATGAGCAGTTCTTC

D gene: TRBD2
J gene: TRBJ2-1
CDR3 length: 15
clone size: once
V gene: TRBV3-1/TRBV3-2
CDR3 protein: CASSQGTAGAQEQFF
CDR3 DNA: TGTGCCAGCAGCCAAGGGACGGCGGGAGCCCAGGAGCAGTTCTTC

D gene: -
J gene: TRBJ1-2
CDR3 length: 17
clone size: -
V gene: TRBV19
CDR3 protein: CASSIVQPASTNYGYTF
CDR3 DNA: TGTGCCAGTAGTATCGTACAGCCCGCGTCCACCAACTATGGCTACACCTTC

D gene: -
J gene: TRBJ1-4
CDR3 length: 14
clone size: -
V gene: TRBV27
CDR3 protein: CASSLSQLNEKLFF
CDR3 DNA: TGTGCCAGCAGTTTATCACAGTTAAATGAAAAACTGTTTTTT

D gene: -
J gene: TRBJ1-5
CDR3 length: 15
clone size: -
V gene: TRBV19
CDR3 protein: CASSTLGAGNQPQHF
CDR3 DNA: TGTGCCAGTAGTACACTTGGCGCGGGTAATCAGCCCCAGCATTTT

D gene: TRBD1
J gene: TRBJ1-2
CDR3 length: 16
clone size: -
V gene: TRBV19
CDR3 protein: CASSISGAGGYYGYTF
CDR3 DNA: TGTGCCAGTAGTATTTCCGGCGCAGGGGGCTACTATGGCTACACCTTC

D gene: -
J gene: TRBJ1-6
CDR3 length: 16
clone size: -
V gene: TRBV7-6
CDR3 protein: CASSLGGRWDNSPLHF
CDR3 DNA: TGTGCCAGCAGCTTAGGGGGCCGGTGGGATAATTCACCCCTCCACTTT

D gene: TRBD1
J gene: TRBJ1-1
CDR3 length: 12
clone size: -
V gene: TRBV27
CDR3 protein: CASSRQGNEAFF
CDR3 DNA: TGTGCCAGCAGCCGACAGGGCAATGAAGCTTTCTTT

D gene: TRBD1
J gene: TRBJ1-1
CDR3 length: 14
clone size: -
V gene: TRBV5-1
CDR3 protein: CASRSGTVNTEAFF
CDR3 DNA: TGCGCCAGCAGGTCCGGGACAGTGAACACTGAAGCTTTCTTT

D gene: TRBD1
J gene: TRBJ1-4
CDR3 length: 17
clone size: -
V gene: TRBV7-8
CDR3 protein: CASSSHLQGATNEKLFF
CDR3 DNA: TGTGCCAGCAGCTCGCACTTACAGGGGGCGACTAATGAAAAACTGTTTTTT

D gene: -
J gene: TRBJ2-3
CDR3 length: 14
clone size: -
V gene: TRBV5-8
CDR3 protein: CASSLLSYTDTQYF
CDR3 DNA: TGTGCCAGCAGCTTGCTCAGTTACACAGATACGCAGTATTTT

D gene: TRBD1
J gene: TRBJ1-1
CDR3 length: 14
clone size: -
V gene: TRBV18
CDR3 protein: CASSQQGGNTEAFF
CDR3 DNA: TGTGCCAGCTCACAACAGGGGGGGAACACTGAAGCTTTCTTT

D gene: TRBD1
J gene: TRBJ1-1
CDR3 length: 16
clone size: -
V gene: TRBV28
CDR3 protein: CASSLSGVQGARQAFF
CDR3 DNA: TGTGCCAGCAGTTTATCAGGGGTACAGGGGGCTAGACAAGCTTTCTTT

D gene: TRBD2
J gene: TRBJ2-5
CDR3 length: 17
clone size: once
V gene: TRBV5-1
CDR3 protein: CASSSLTSGGAQETQYF
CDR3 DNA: TGCGCCAGCAGCTCTTTGACTAGCGGGGGGGCCCAAGAGACCCAGTACTTC

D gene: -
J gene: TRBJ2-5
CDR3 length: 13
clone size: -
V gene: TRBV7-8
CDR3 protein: CASSLAGAGTQYF
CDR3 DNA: TGTGCCAGCAGCTTAGCGGGAGCGGGTACCCAGTACTTC

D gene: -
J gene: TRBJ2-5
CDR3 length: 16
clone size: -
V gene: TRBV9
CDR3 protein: CASSLRAQGGQETQYF
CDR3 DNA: TGTGCCAGCAGCTTGCGGGCCCAAGGGGGCCAAGAGACCCAGTACTTC

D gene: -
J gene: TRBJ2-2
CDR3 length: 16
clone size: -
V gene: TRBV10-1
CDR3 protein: CASSDQVGTLTGELFF
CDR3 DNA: TGCGCCAGCAGTGACCAAGTAGGGACACTCACCGGGGAGCTGTTTTTT

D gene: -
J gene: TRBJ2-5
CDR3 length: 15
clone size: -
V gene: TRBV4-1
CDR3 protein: CASSHGAGVRETQYF
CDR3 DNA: TGCGCCAGCAGCCATGGGGCAGGGGTGAGGGAGACCCAGTACTTC

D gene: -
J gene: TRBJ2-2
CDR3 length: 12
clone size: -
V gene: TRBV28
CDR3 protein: CASVANTGELFF
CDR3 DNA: TGTGCCAGTGTAGCGAACACCGGGGAGCTGTTTTTT

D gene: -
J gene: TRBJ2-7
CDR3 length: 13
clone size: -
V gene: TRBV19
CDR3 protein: CASSRSGSYEQYF
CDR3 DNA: TGTGCCAGTAGCAGAAGCGGCTCCTACGAGCAGTACTTC

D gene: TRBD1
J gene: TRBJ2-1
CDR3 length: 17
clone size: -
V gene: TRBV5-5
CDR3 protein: CASSLGHTGGPYNEQFF
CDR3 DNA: TGTGCCAGCAGCCTTGGTCATACAGGGGGTCCCTACAATGAGCAGTTCTTC